A single sample is the source of the 15 T cell receptor beta chains below, sequenced in a study of blood T cell repertoires in COVID-19. Profiling relied on immunoSEQ multiplex PCR, and the TCRdb table lists in-frame clones only, not all of them. Among over 200,000 clones listed, around 90% were seen once. Sequenced material: peripheral blood. The receptors were sampled from a man aged 55 to 70 with COVID-19, enrolled during active disease.

V is TRBV6-2 or TRBV6-3 and J is TRBJ1-1; perhaps TRBD1 as D (6 bases). Per the germline V gene, CDR1 is MNHEY and CDR2 is SVGEGT. This CDR3 is 15 amino acids long. V lost 6 bases to trimming and J lost 0 bases, with 14 bases between them. CDR3 coding DNA: TGTGCCAGCAGGTACAAGGGGGTAGTGAACACTGAAGCTTTCTTT. It yields the protein CASRYKGVVNTEAFF.

The chain uses TRBV24-1 and TRBJ2-6, with D perhaps matching TRBD1 (6 bases). Trimming left V 4 bases short and J 1 base short, with 13 bases between. Germline lookup yields CDR1 KGHDR and CDR2 SFDVKD. CDR3 size: 17 residues. CDR3 region: CATSDPVGGSGANVLTF. The CDR3 nucleotides read TGTGCCACCAGTGACCCCGTAGGGGGTTCTGGGGCCAACGTCCTGACTTTC.

This clone was seen only once. J is TRBJ2-3 and V is TRBV4-2; D possibly corresponds to TRBD1 (5 bases). V gave up 0 bases and J gave up 4 bases, with 11 bases separating them. The germline V gene encodes CDR1 LGHNA and CDR2 YNFKEQ. The CDR3 loop spans 15 amino acids. The CDR3 DNA sequence: TGTGCCAGCAGCCAAGAAGGATCCAGGGCAGATACGCAGTATTTT. Encoded protein: CASSQEGSRADTQYF.

This clone was found once. This chain connects TRBV12-3 or TRBV12-4 to TRBJ1-5; D unresolved. Trimming shortened V by 7 bases and J by 7 bases, and 14 bases separated the two germline ends. The CDR3 extends over 13 amino acids. This CDR3 is CASTLSGLQPQHF. CDR3 sequence (DNA): TGTGCCAGCACCCTGTCAGGTTTACAGCCCCAGCATTTT.

DNA for the CDR3: TGTGCCTCAAGCCTCAACTCCTACGAGCAGTACTTC. As protein: CASSLNSYEQYF. V and J are TRBV30 and TRBJ2-7; D call uncertain. This CDR3 is 12 amino acids long. Trimming removed 7 bases from V and 0 bases from J, with 10 bases in between. CDR1 is GTSNPN, CDR2 SVGIG, per germline (reference sequence).

This clone showed up just once. The rearrangement uses TRBV3-1 (or the pseudogene TRBV3-2) and TRBJ1-5, with D uncertain. This CDR3 is 13 amino acids long. Trimming cost V 0 bases and J 7 bases, with 7 bases left between them. Germline CDR1 and CDR2: LGHDT and YNNKEL (reference sequence). DNA of the CDR3: TGTGCCAGCAGCCAAGATACAGCACAGCCCCAGCATTTT. Its translation is CASSQDTAQPQHF.

The chain combines TRBV6-5 with TRBJ1-6; TRBD1 matches at 10 bases. The ends lost 3 bases at V and 8 bases at J; junction bases unmatched: 4. The length of the CDR3 is 15 residues. Germline CDR1 and CDR2: MNHEY and SVGAGI. CDR3 coding DNA: TGTGCCAGCAGTTATTCCGGACAGGGGGATTCACCCCTCCACTTT. This sequence encodes CASSYSGQGDSPLHF.

The chain couples TRBV2 to TRBJ2-7; D possibly corresponds to TRBD1 (6 bases). Trimming pared 6 bases from V and 4 bases from J, leaving 10 bases between. Looked up from germline, CDR1 is SNHLY and CDR2 is FYNNEI. This CDR3 is 12 amino acids long. CDR3 DNA sequence: TGTGCCAGCAGGCTACAGGGTTACGAGCAGTACTTC. Residues: CASRLQGYEQYF. The whole variable domain, remainder taken from reference TRBV2 and TRBJ2-7, is EPEVTQTPSHQVTQMGQEVILRCVPISNHLYFYWYRQILGQKVEFLVSFYNNEISEKSEIFDDQFSVERPDGSNFTLKIRSTKLEDSAMYFCASRLQGYEQYFGPGTRLTVT.

This clone was observed once. CDR3 nucleotide sequence: TGTGCCAGCAGTTTAGATGGTCTGGGGCCGCAGTACTTC. This translates into CASSLDGLGPQYF. This chain joins TRBV12-3 or TRBV12-4 and TRBJ2-7; the D gene is possibly TRBD1 (5 bases). Trimming removed 1 base from V and 9 bases from J, with 13 bases in between. The CDR3 length is 13 residues.

The chain uses TRBV29-1 and TRBJ2-7; TRBD1 matches at 9 bases. The CDR3 is made up of 15 amino acids. V dropped 6 bases and J dropped 4; count of bases not matched to a gene: 13. The germline gives CDR1 SQVTM, CDR2 ANQGSEA. Here the CDR3 reads CSVQPGQGSGYEQYF. Written as DNA, the CDR3 is TGCAGCGTACAGCCGGGACAGGGAAGTGGGTACGAGCAGTACTTC.

This clone was counted a few times. V gene TRBV6-4 combines with J gene TRBJ2-7; a weak D match, TRBD1 (5 bases). The CDR3 extends over 15 amino acids. Trimming shortened V by 3 bases and J by 3 bases, and 15 bases separated the two germline ends. Germline-derived CDR1 and CDR2 are MRHNA and SNTAGT. The CDR3 here is CASSDGALKLYEQYF. CDR3 bases: TGTGCCAGCAGTGATGGGGCTTTGAAACTCTACGAGCAGTACTTC.

The chain joins TRBV7-6 to TRBJ1-6; D ambiguous. The CDR3 consists of 14 residues. The ends were cut back, 1 base at V and 9 bases at J, with 10 bases in the middle. CDR1 and CDR2 from the germline V gene are SGHVS and FNYEAQ. The CDR3 DNA reads TGTGCCAGCAGCTTAGGTCGGGGATCTTCACCCCTCCACTTT. Amino acids: CASSLGRGSSPLHF.

The chain combines TRBV7-2 with TRBJ1-2; unclear D gene. The CDR3 is made up of 15 amino acids. The V gene's germline CDR1 is SGHTA and CDR2 FQGNSA. V was pared by 4 bases and J by 1 base, with 13 bases between. CDR3 loop: CASSSTSWGNYGYTF. DNA for the CDR3: TGTGCCAGCAGCTCGACTAGTTGGGGTAACTATGGCTACACCTTC.

The rearrangement joins TRBV19 to TRBJ1-2; 8 bases are shared with TRBD1. The CDR3 contains 16 residues. V was pared by 4 bases and J by 1 base, with 8 bases of the junction left unmatched. Germline V gene lookup returns CDR1 LNHDA and CDR2 SQIVND (reference sequence). CDR3 protein: CASSTGGTGRNYGYTF. As DNA, the CDR3 is TGTGCCAGTAGTACAGGGGGCACCGGACGTAACTATGGCTACACCTTC.

This clone was observed a single time. One end of the junction is discordant with germline, which a read error may explain. The chain recombines TRBV6-5 with TRBJ1-2, with 7 bases matching TRBD1. CDR1 is MNHEY and CDR2 is SVGAGI in the germline V gene. This CDR3 is 14 amino acids long. DNA of the CDR3: TGTGCCGGCAGGGGGTCCGGGGTTAACTATGGCTACACCTTC. It yields the protein CAGRGSGVNYGYTF.